A single sample is the source of the 11 T cell receptor beta chains below, sequenced in a study of OX40 agonist ivuxolimab in advanced cancers. Profiled with immunoSEQ multiplex PCR; TCRdb holds only in-frame clones, not every one. Of 45,000 to 60,000 clones listed, approximately 89% were seen once; the top ten hold around 12%. The sample was CD4+ or CD8+ T cells sorted from blood, taken in a trial of the OX40 agonist ivuxolimab. These TCRs come from an adult with an advanced solid tumor such as melanoma, head and neck, liver or kidney cancer.

The chain combines TRBV28 with TRBJ1-2; no clear D gene. Trimming pared 2 bases from V and 8 bases from J, leaving 12 bases between. This CDR3 is built from 13 residues. Germline CDR1 and CDR2: MDHEN and SYDVKM. The CDR3 coding sequence is TGTGCCAGCAGTTTAAGGCGGGTGGGGGGCTACACCTTC. Its protein product is CASSLRRVGGYTF.

The CDR3, as DNA: TGTGCCAGCAGCTTAGCCAGACTAGCGGGGGGGAAGAGGTCGAGCACAGATACGCAGTATTTT. It encodes CASSLARLAGGKRSSTDTQYF. This sequence joins TRBV7-2 and TRBJ2-3; 14 bases match TRBD2. The CDR3 extends over 21 amino acids. Losses at the gene ends were 0 bases for V and 0 bases for J; bases not matched to a gene: 11. CDR1 and CDR2 (germline): SGHTA, FQGNSA.

J is TRBJ2-5 and V is TRBV27, with D unresolved. The end of the DNA aligns better with TRBJ2-7, so the J call may be wrong. CDR1 and CDR2 from the germline V gene are MNHEY and SMNVEV (reference sequence). This CDR3 comprises 13 residues. The CDR3 here is CASSLYWDGEQYF. CDR3 nucleotide sequence: TGTGCCAGCAGTTTATATTGGGATGGCGAGCAGTACTTC.

The CDR3 reads CASIKFWVDGYTF. CDR3 DNA sequence: TGTGCCAGCATCAAATTTTGGGTGGATGGCTACACCTTC. The chain links TRBV6-1 to TRBJ1-2; no reliable D call. Trimming removed 7 bases from V and 6 bases from J, with 15 bases in between. The CDR3 covers 13 residues. Germline loops: CDR1 MNHNS, CDR2 SASEGT.

This clone is a singleton in its sample. V usage is TRBV14 and J usage is TRBJ2-7; a weak D match, TRBD2 (5 bases). This CDR3 comprises 13 residues. Germline lookup yields CDR1 SGHDN and CDR2 FVKESK. Trimming took off 4 bases at V and 5 bases at J, with 12 bases between the two ends. CDR3 protein: CASSLVHGDEQYF. The CDR3 DNA follows: TGTGCCAGCAGCCTAGTCCACGGGGACGAGCAGTACTTC.

This sequence joins TRBV18 and TRBJ1-5; 7 positions match TRBD1. V was clipped by 6 bases and J by 2 bases; unmatched bases: 1. The CDR3 extends over 13 amino acids. The germline CDR1 and CDR2 sequences are KGHSH and LQKENI. CDR3 DNA: TGTGCCAGCTCCACAGGGGGCAATCAGCCCCAGCATTTT. It translates to CASSTGGNQPQHF.

V usage is TRBV6-6 and J usage is TRBJ1-4; D is possibly TRBD1 (6 bases). Per germline, CDR1 MNHNY and CDR2 SVGAGI (reference sequence). The CDR3 consists of 13 residues. V was trimmed by 2 bases and J by 11 bases, leaving 12 bases between them. The CDR3 region is CASSYSSGGKLFF. DNA for the CDR3: TGTGCCAGCAGTTACAGTTCGGGGGGCAAACTGTTTTTT.

Only one count was recorded for this clone. The chain employs TRBV10-3 and TRBJ1-1, with a weak D call TRBD1 (5 bases). Trimming removed 2 bases from V and 0 bases from J, with 10 bases in between. The germline gives CDR1 ENHRY, CDR2 SYGVKD. The CDR3 has 15 amino acids. The CDR3, as DNA: TGTGCCATCAGTGAGAGGGGCCTTATGAACACTGAAGCTTTCTTT. Its translation: CAISERGLMNTEAFF.

This clone was seen a single time. The V call is TRBV27, the J call TRBJ1-5, with D hard to call. This CDR3 has 14 amino acids. Trimming left V 3 bases short and J 0 bases short, with 6 bases between. Per the germline V gene, CDR1 is MNHEY and CDR2 is SMNVEV (reference sequence). In DNA form, the CDR3 reads TGTGCCAGCAGTTTCTTGGGTAGCAATCAGCCCCAGCATTTT. Protein sequence: CASSFLGSNQPQHF.

The rearrangement links TRBV19 to TRBJ1-5; D unresolved. Germline-derived CDR1 and CDR2 are LNHDA and SQIVND (reference sequence). V shed 5 bases and J shed 9 bases, with 11 bases lying between them. This CDR3 has 12 residues. In nucleotides, the CDR3 is TGTGCCAGTAGTGCCCAGTTCCGGCCCCAGCATTTT. Amino acids: CASSAQFRPQHF.

The V gene is TRBV5-1, the J gene TRBJ2-7; TRBD2 might be the D (7 bases). V gave up 4 bases and J gave up 7 bases, with 18 bases separating them. Looked up from germline, CDR1 is SGHRS and CDR2 is YFSETQ. The CDR3 consists of 14 residues. In DNA form, the CDR3 reads TGCGCCAGCAGCCCCCCCCGGGGGGCGACAGAGCAGTACTTC. Residues: CASSPPRGATEQYF.